This entry is about one T cell receptor (beta chain). From germline, CDR1 is SGHDN and CDR2 FVKESK. V shed 1 base, J shed 7 bases, and the junction held 10 bases outside the gene matches. CDR3 length equals 16 residues. This entry comes from a study of T cell changes during pregnancy in multiple sclerosis. The assay was immunoSEQ multiplex PCR, and TCRdb's table has in-frame clones only and misses some. The sample holds around 60,000 clones, approximately 92% seen once. The chain has TRBV14 and TRBJ2-1; the match to TRBD2 covers 7 bases. The receptor's source is a female donor with multiple sclerosis, enrolled in a pregnancy study. The sample consisted of CD4+ T cells from peripheral blood mononuclear cells, taken before pregnancy. The CDR3 nucleotides read TGTGCCAGCAGCCAAGTCCTAGCGGAGGAAAGGAATGAGCAGTTCTTC. Encoded protein: CASSQVLAEERNEQFF.